These T cell receptor beta chains were read from a single sample in a study of cytomegalovirus exposure and HLA in healthy donors. Data came from immunoSEQ multiplex PCR; TCRdb stores just in-frame clones and leaves some out. This sample has roughly 110,000 clones; 82% occur once, and the top ten carry roughly 3%. Sequencing input: PBMCs. These receptors all come from a man aged 25-40 years in good health and CMV-seropositive. Each CDR3 is given with its conserved first and last residue. D genes are given only for firm matches. Size is omitted from some rows. Given values are once, few, many or a class for expanded clones.

TRBV13	-	TRBJ1-5	few	TGTGCCAGCAGTCCAGGGGCGGATCAGCCCCAGCATTTT	CASSPGADQPQHF
TRBV15	-	TRBJ2-7	-	TGTGCCACCAGCAGAGATAATGGGTGGGCCGAGCAGTACTTC	CATSRDNGWAEQYF
TRBV5-6	-	TRBJ2-7	once	TGTGCCAGCAGCGCGTCCGGCGAGCAGTACTTC	CASSASGEQYF
TRBV11-3	-	TRBJ2-3	-	TGTGCCAGCAGCAAACGGGGGGCCTCTAGCACAGATACGCAGTATTTT	CASSKRGASSTDTQYF
TRBV7-9	-	TRBJ1-6	-	TGTGCCAGCAGCTTATTGTCAGAAAATAATTCACCCCTCCACTTT	CASSLLSENNSPLHF
TRBV19	TRBD1	TRBJ1-4	once	TGTGCCAGTAGTATTTTGGACAGGGGGCTTTCTAATGAAAAACTGTTTTTT	CASSILDRGLSNEKLFF
TRBV27	TRBD2	TRBJ2-3	-	TGTGCCAGCAGTTCCAGACTAGCGGCCACCACAGATACGCAGTATTTT	CASSSRLAATTDTQYF
TRBV6-4	-	TRBJ2-2	few	TGTGCCAGCAGTGACTCCGGCACCGGGGAGCTGTTTTTT	CASSDSGTGELFF
TRBV10-1	-	TRBJ2-7	-	TGCGCCAGCAGCGAGGCCCCCCAGGGGTCCTACGAGCAGTACTTC	CASSEAPQGSYEQYF
TRBV25-1	-	TRBJ1-4	-	TGTGCCAGCAGTGAACCCCCAAATGAAAAACTGTTTTTT	CASSEPPNEKLFF
TRBV5-4	TRBD1	TRBJ2-1	-	TGTGCCAGCAGCTCCGACAGGGGGTTCCTCAATGAGCAGTTCTTC	CASSSDRGFLNEQFF
TRBV18	-	TRBJ1-1	-	TGTGCCAGCTCACCTCCGGGGGGAACTGAAGCTTTCTTT	CASSPPGGTEAFF
TRBV6-1	-	TRBJ1-2	once	TGTGCCAGCAGCCAGGGCTACGGCTACACCTTC	CASSQGYGYTF
TRBV10-1	TRBD2	TRBJ2-3	-	TGCGCCAGCACGGCGGGGGATGCGGATACGCAGTATTTT	CASTAGDADTQYF
TRBV29-1	-	TRBJ1-2	-	TGCAGCGTTGGGACAACCAGACATTCGGTTGGCTACACCTTC	CSVGTTRHSVGYTF
TRBV2	TRBD1	TRBJ2-7	-	TGTGCCAGCAGGTTCGGACAGGATAGCTCCTACGAGCAGTACTTC	CASRFGQDSSYEQYF
TRBV19	-	TRBJ1-1	-	TGTGCCAGTAGTATAGGGAGACAGGTGAACACTGAAGCTTTCTTT	CASSIGRQVNTEAFF
TRBV6-6	-	TRBJ2-1	-	TGTGCCAGCAACTTCCACCGGGACACGAACAATGAGCAGTTCTTC	CASNFHRDTNNEQFF
TRBV5-1	-	TRBJ2-2	-	TGCGCCAGCAGCTCTTTAGCGGACCCGGGGACCGGGGAGCTGTTTTTT	CASSSLADPGTGELFF
TRBV4-1	TRBD1	TRBJ2-7	-	TGCGCCAGCAGCCAAGATGGAACAGGGGTGGGCGAGCAGTACTTC	CASSQDGTGVGEQYF
TRBV2	-	TRBJ2-7	-	TGTGCCAGCAGTGCCGGGTCCCGGGAGCAGTACTTC	CASSAGSREQYF
TRBV18	-	TRBJ1-2	-	TGTGCCAGCTCACCACCGGTATTGACAGCGAATGGCTACACCTTC	CASSPPVLTANGYTF
TRBV7-9	TRBD2	TRBJ2-7	once	TGTGCCAGCAGCCCCCCTAGCGGGTACGAGCAGTACTTC	CASSPPSGYEQYF
TRBV5-6	TRBD1	TRBJ1-2	-	TGTGCCAGCAGCCCGGGACAGGGGGCGGGAGGCTACACCTTC	CASSPGQGAGGYTF
TRBV11-3	-	TRBJ1-2	-	TGTGCCAGCAGCTTAGACTCAGTCAACTATGGCTACACCTTC	CASSLDSVNYGYTF
TRBV7-7	TRBD1	TRBJ1-1	-	TGTGCCAGCAGCTTAGACAACAGGGGGGTAAACACTGAAGCTTTCTTT	CASSLDNRGVNTEAFF
TRBV19	-	TRBJ2-3	-	TGTGCCAGTAGTATAGTGGCGGGTCCCCACGATACGCAGTATTTT	CASSIVAGPHDTQYF
TRBV2	-	TRBJ1-1	-	TGTGCCAGCGGGACATGGGGGCCGGACACTGAAGCTTTCTTT	CASGTWGPDTEAFF
TRBV7-9	TRBD1	TRBJ2-2	-	TGTGCCAGCAGCTTCCAGGGGGAAGGCTCCGGGGAGCTGTTTTTT	CASSFQGEGSGELFF
TRBV7-2	TRBD1	TRBJ1-2	once	TGTGCCAGCAGCTTTGGACAGGGCCAGACGGTTAACTATGGCTACACCTTC	CASSFGQGQTVNYGYTF
TRBV5-1	TRBD2	TRBJ2-3	-	TGCGCCAGCAGCTTAGCGGGGGGACCCACAGATACGCAGTATTTT	CASSLAGGPTDTQYF
TRBV10-3	TRBD1	TRBJ2-7	-	TGTGCCATCAGTGCCGGGACAGGAAACTACGAGCAGTACTTC	CAISAGTGNYEQYF
TRBV1	-	TRBJ2-1	-	TGCACCAGCAGCCGACTTAACGGGGGGGAATACAATGAGCAGTTCTTC	CTSSRLNGGEYNEQFF
TRBV5-4	-	TRBJ1-4	few	TGTGCCAGCAGCTTGGATATACAGTCGGAAAAACTGTTTTTT	CASSLDIQSEKLFF
TRBV9	TRBD1	TRBJ2-1	-	TGTGCCAGCAGCCCCAGACAGGGGGCCGAGCAGTTCTTC	CASSPRQGAEQFF
TRBV30	-	TRBJ2-3	-	TGTGCCCAAGGAGGAACGGGGGGCTACACAGATACGCAGTATTTT	CAQGGTGGYTDTQYF
TRBV5-8	-	TRBJ2-1	once	TGTGCCAGCAGCTTGTGGCAGGGGAATATACATGAGCAGTTCTTC	CASSLWQGNIHEQFF
TRBV4-1	-	TRBJ1-2	-	TGCGCCAGCAGCCAAGCTGGGGGGGAAGGGTATGGCTACACCTTC	CASSQAGGEGYGYTF
TRBV5-5	TRBD1	TRBJ1-1	-	TGTGCCAGCAGCTTGGAGACAGGGTGGGCTTTCTTT	CASSLETGWAFF
TRBV19	TRBD1	TRBJ2-1	-	TGTGCCAGTAGGATTGGACAGGGATACCCTTATGAGCAGTTCTTC	CASRIGQGYPYEQFF
TRBV7-9	-	TRBJ1-3	-	TGTGCCAGCAGCTTTACGGCAGGAAACTCTGGAAACACCATATATTTT	CASSFTAGNSGNTIYF
TRBV5-1	-	TRBJ2-3	-	TGCGCCAGCAGCTTGGCCGGGACAAAAGCTTCTAGCACAGATACGCAGTATTTT	CASSLAGTKASSTDTQYF
TRBV11-3	TRBD1	TRBJ1-4	-	TGTGCCAGCAGCTCGACCCTCCTAGGACAGGGCCTTGAAAAACTGTTTTTT	CASSSTLLGQGLEKLFF
TRBV28	TRBD1	TRBJ1-5	-	TGTGCCAGCAGCTCGACAGGGCGAAATCAGCCCCAGCATTTT	CASSSTGRNQPQHF
TRBV4-1	TRBD2	TRBJ2-1	-	TGCGCCAGCAGCGCGACTAGCGGGGTGACCTACAATGAGCAGTTCTTC	CASSATSGVTYNEQFF
TRBV7-6	TRBD2	TRBJ2-1	few	TGTGCCAGCAGCCCACGGACTAGCGGGGGGTGGGCCTACAATGAGCAGTTCTTC	CASSPRTSGGWAYNEQFF
TRBV7-7	-	TRBJ2-4	-	TGTGCTAGCCATTGGGGAGGCAGTCAGTACTTC	CASHWGGSQYF
TRBV5-4	TRBD2	TRBJ2-7	-	TGTGCCAGCAGTACCGGGGGGGCGGTTGACGAGCAGTACTTC	CASSTGGAVDEQYF
TRBV19	TRBD2	TRBJ2-1	few	TGTGCCAGTATTTCTATGCGGGCAGACCTAGCGGGGGGGCGTAATGAGCAGTTCTTC	CASISMRADLAGGRNEQFF
TRBV30	TRBD1	TRBJ1-5	-	TGTGCCTGGAGTGGACAGGGACAACAGCCCCAGCATTTT	CAWSGQGQQPQHF
TRBV19	TRBD2	TRBJ2-2	-	TGTGCCAGTAAAACTAGCGGAACGAACACCGGGGAGCTGTTTTTT	CASKTSGTNTGELFF
TRBV11-3	TRBD2	TRBJ2-3	-	TGTGCCAGCAGCTTAAATCGAGCGGGGGGGGGCACAGATACGCAGTATTTT	CASSLNRAGGGTDTQYF
TRBV7-2	-	TRBJ1-2	-	TGTGCCAGCAGCTTAGATTCCGGGGGACCTGCTAACTATGGCTACACCTTC	CASSLDSGGPANYGYTF
TRBV7-9	-	TRBJ1-1	-	TGTGCCAGCAGCTTAGCGGGAGGAGACAGAGACACTGAAGCTTTCTTT	CASSLAGGDRDTEAFF
TRBV5-6	-	TRBJ1-1	-	TGTGCCAGCAGCTTGGGCGGGGGGTGGTCTGAAGCTTTCTTT	CASSLGGGWSEAFF